The clone carrying this T cell receptor beta chain was observed a few times. Antigen: not known. TCRdb processed the RT-PCR reads anew with MiXCR; each CDR3 protein has one entry. The sample contains fewer than 800,000 distinct CDR3 sequences, roughly 14% of which appear only once. Trimming took 1 base from V and 5 from J; bases not matched to a gene: 9. This CDR3 comprises 15 residues. Per germline, CDR1 DFQATT and CDR2 SNEGSKA (reference sequence). The data were obtained in a study of response to subunit inactivated influenza vaccine. Overall study findings and caveats: Each seasonal influenza vaccination recruits few new T cells, the authors suggested.

This chain uses TRBV20-1 with TRBJ1-2; the match to TRBD1 covers 8 bases. Specimen: PBMCs from blood, collected 12 days after vaccination. The sequence derives from a man in his fifties or sixties who received an inactivated influenza vaccine. The CDR3 DNA sequence: TGCAGTGCTAGAGGGGGGGATAGGACAGGGTATGGCTACACCTTC. This gives the protein CSARGGDRTGYGYTF.